This TCR beta chain is from a study of cytomegalovirus exposure and HLA in healthy donors. Trimming at V came to 4 bases and at J to 6 bases, leaving 11 bases not matched to a gene. The CDR3 totals 16 residues. Germline assignment: CDR1 SGHNT and CDR2 YYREEE (reference sequence). Method: immunoSEQ multiplex PCR; TCRdb's copy keeps in-frame clones and lacks some. Counted here are 120,000 to 150,000 clones, around 87% occurring once; the ten biggest clones make up 8.7%. Sequenced input: PBMCs. This sequence was found in a man aged 18 to 29 in good health and CMV-seropositive. This chain uses TRBV5-4 with TRBJ2-1, with 9 positions matching TRBD1. The CDR3 bases are TGTGCCAGCAGCCCCCCCGGGACAGGGACCCCCAATGAGCAGTTCTTC. The encoded protein is CASSPPGTGTPNEQFF.